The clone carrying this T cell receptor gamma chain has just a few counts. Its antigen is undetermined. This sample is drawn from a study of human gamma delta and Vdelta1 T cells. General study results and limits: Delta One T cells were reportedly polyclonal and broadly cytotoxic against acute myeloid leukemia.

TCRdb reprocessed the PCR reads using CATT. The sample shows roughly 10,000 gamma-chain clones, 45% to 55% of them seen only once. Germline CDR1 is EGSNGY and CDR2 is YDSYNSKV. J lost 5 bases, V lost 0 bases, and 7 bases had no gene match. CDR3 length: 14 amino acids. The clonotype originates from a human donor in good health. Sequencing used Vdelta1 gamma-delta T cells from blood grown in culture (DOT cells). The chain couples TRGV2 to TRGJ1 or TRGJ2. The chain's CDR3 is CATWDGHRDYKKLF. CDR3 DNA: TGTGCCACCTGGGACGGGCACCGGGATTATAAGAAACTCTTT.